This is a list of T cell receptor beta chains from one sample in a study of T cell changes during pregnancy in multiple sclerosis. Assay: immunoSEQ multiplex PCR; the TCRdb copy retains only in-frame clones and omits some. This table has tens of thousands of clones, about 93% appearing once. The sequencing here drew on peripheral blood, taken in the first trimester of pregnancy. These receptors were obtained from a female donor with multiple sclerosis, enrolled in a pregnancy study. Each CDR3 is given with its conserved first and last residue. D genes are given only for firm matches. A clone size is listed for some rows: how often the clone was seen (once, few, many), or a class if it is expanded.

j_call clone_size v_call cdr3_length d_call cdr3_nt cdr3_aa
TRBJ1-5 - TRBV6-1 13 - TGTGCCAGCAGAGGTCAGGGCACTCAGCCCCAGCATTTT CASRGQGTQPQHF
TRBJ2-7 - TRBV28 15 - TGTGCCAGCAGTTTAGTCGGGGGAGGGGGCTACGAGCAGTACTTC CASSLVGGGGYEQYF
TRBJ2-1 - TRBV5-1 14 TRBD2 TGCGCCAGCAGCTTAGGCGGGAGTCAGGATGAGCAGTTCTTC CASSLGGSQDEQFF
TRBJ1-5 - TRBV19 15 - TGTGCCAGTAGTATAGATGGGGGCGGCAATCAGCCCCAGCATTTT CASSIDGGGNQPQHF
TRBJ1-2 once TRBV18 18 TRBD1 TGTGCCAGCTCACCATTTACCATGGGGACAGGGGACCCTTATGGCTACACCTTC CASSPFTMGTGDPYGYTF
TRBJ1-2 - TRBV4-1 11 TRBD1 TGCGCCAGCCGCAGGGGGGAGGGCTACACCTTC CASRRGEGYTF
TRBJ2-3 - TRBV6-1 14 - TGTGCCAGCATCGCTATGGCGGGGACAGATACGCAGTATTTT CASIAMAGTDTQYF
TRBJ2-7 - TRBV11-2 16 - TGTGCCAGCAGCTCCCCCCGACGGGAAGGGAGGCACGAGCAGTACTTC CASSSPRREGRHEQYF
TRBJ2-2 once TRBV4-3 17 - TGCGCCAGCAGCCAAGGTGGGGCCTCCGGAGGGACCGGGGAGCTGTTTTTT CASSQGGASGGTGELFF
TRBJ1-4 - TRBV6-1 15 - TGTGCCAGCGGATATGGGGCGGCAACTAATGAAAAACTGTTTTTT CASGYGAATNEKLFF
TRBJ1-4 - TRBV29-1 12 - TGCAGCGTTCGCAGGGCCGACGAAAAACTGTTTTTT CSVRRADEKLFF
TRBJ2-2 - TRBV7-7 15 TRBD1 TGTGCCAGCAGCTTAGTAGGACAGGGAAGCGGGGAGCTGTTTTTT CASSLVGQGSGELFF
TRBJ2-5 - TRBV18 14 TRBD1 TGTGCCAGCTTACGGGACAGAAACCAAGAGACCCAGTACTTC CASLRDRNQETQYF
TRBJ1-1 - TRBV5-1 14 - TGCGCCAGCAGCTCATCAACAGGGCCCGCTGAAGCTTTCTTT CASSSSTGPAEAFF
TRBJ2-7 - TRBV7-9 14 TRBD1 TGTGCCAGCAGCTCCGGGACAGAATACTACGAGCAGTACTTC CASSSGTEYYEQYF
TRBJ2-1 - TRBV5-4 16 TRBD2 TGTGCCAGCAGCCCTTTAGCGGGAGGGCCTCGGTATGAGCAGTTCTTC CASSPLAGGPRYEQFF
TRBJ2-7 once TRBV6-5 14 TRBD1 TGTGCCAGCAGTTATGGGACAGGCGACTACGAGCAGTACTTC CASSYGTGDYEQYF
TRBJ2-1 - TRBV4-2 13 - TGTGCCAGCAGCCAGGGGGGTGACAATGAGCAGTTCTTC CASSQGGDNEQFF
TRBJ1-5 - TRBV2 14 - TGTGCCACTAAAGGTCTAGGGGGCAATCAGCCCCAGCATTTT CATKGLGGNQPQHF
TRBJ2-7 - TRBV19 14 - TGTGCCAGTAGTAGTAGGCAGGGCTCCTACGAGCAGTACTTC CASSSRQGSYEQYF
TRBJ2-3 - TRBV27 14 TRBD2 TGTGCCAGCACCGGGACTAGAAGCACAGATACGCAGTATTTT CASTGTRSTDTQYF
TRBJ1-5 - TRBV4-2 17 - TGTGCCAGCAGCCAAGATCAGCTAGGGGCAGGTGGTCAGCCCCAGCATTTT CASSQDQLGAGGQPQHF
TRBJ2-1 - TRBV11-2 15 TRBD2 TGTGCCAGCAGCCCCGGAACTAGCGGATTGAATGAGCAGTTCTTC CASSPGTSGLNEQFF
TRBJ2-3 - TRBV19 15 TRBD2 TGTGCCAGTCGGTCCGGGACTAGCACCACAGATACGCAGTATTTT CASRSGTSTTDTQYF
TRBJ2-7 - TRBV27 15 TRBD2 TGTGCCAGCAGTTTCCTGGGACTTGGGCGGGGGGAGCAGTACTTC CASSFLGLGRGEQYF
TRBJ1-5 - TRBV29-1 14 TRBD1 TGCAGCGTTACGACAGGGGCGGTCAATCAGCCCCAGCATTTT CSVTTGAVNQPQHF
TRBJ1-3 - TRBV6-5 14 TRBD1 TGTGCCAGCAGTTACGACAGGGAAGGAAACACCATATATTTT CASSYDREGNTIYF
TRBJ2-7 - TRBV7-9 12 - TGTGCCAGCAGCTTAGTTCATTTGGCGCAGTACTTC CASSLVHLAQYF
TRBJ2-1 - TRBV5-1 16 TRBD1 TGCGCCAGCAGCTTGGCCGGGACAGGGAACATCAATGAGCAGTTCTTC CASSLAGTGNINEQFF
TRBJ1-4 - TRBV6-1 13 - TGTGCCAGCGCGATGGGCAATGGTGAAAAACTGTTTTTT CASAMGNGEKLFF
TRBJ2-1 - TRBV7-9 13 TRBD1 TGTGCCAGCAGCTTAGGGACAGGCTATGAGCAGTTCTTC CASSLGTGYEQFF
TRBJ2-1 - TRBV7-2 13 - TGTGCCAGCAGCTTGGCCAGGTCAAATGAGCAGTTCTTC CASSLARSNEQFF
TRBJ1-5 - TRBV2 13 - TGTGCCAGTAAAAGACAGGTGGGACAGCCCCAGCATTTT CASKRQVGQPQHF
TRBJ2-1 - TRBV11-3 20 TRBD2 TGTGCCAGCAGCCCTCCAAACGGACTAGCGGGGGACCAAACCTACAATGAGCAGTTCTTC CASSPPNGLAGDQTYNEQFF
TRBJ2-1 - TRBV5-1 13 - TGCGCCAGCCTCCAACTGCCAAACAATGAGCAGTTCTTC CASLQLPNNEQFF
TRBJ1-1 - TRBV7-3 11 - TGTGCCAGCAGCTTAGATGGCGAAGCTTTCTTT CASSLDGEAFF
TRBJ2-7 - TRBV29-1 17 TRBD2 TGCAGCGTTGAAACTCGGTTGAGTAGCGGGCTATCCTACGAGCAGTACTTC CSVETRLSSGLSYEQYF
TRBJ2-5 - TRBV2 19 TRBD1 TGTGCCAGCAGTGAAGTTGGGACAGGGGGATCAGGGGTACAGGAGACCCAGTACTTC CASSEVGTGGSGVQETQYF
TRBJ2-3 - TRBV7-2 14 - TGTGCCAGCAGCTTCAGACCAGGGACAGATACGCAGTATTTT CASSFRPGTDTQYF
TRBJ1-5 - TRBV7-3 15 - TGTGCCCGAGGCCAACTACAGGGTCACAATCAGCCCCAGCATTTT CARGQLQGHNQPQHF
TRBJ2-1 few TRBV19 15 - TGTGCCAGTAGTTTTGCTGCGGGGGCGATCTTAGAGCAGTTCTTC CASSFAAGAILEQFF
TRBJ2-1 - TRBV4-3 16 TRBD2 TGCGCCAGCAGCCAAACGGGGGGGCCAGCCTACAATGAGCAGTTCTTC CASSQTGGPAYNEQFF
TRBJ2-5 - TRBV28 13 - TGTGCCAGCAGTCCCGGACAGCAAGAGACCCAGTACTTC CASSPGQQETQYF
TRBJ2-1 - TRBV6-6 13 TRBD2 TGTGCCATCGGGACTAGCTCCTTGAATGAGCAGTTCTTC CAIGTSSLNEQFF
TRBJ2-7 - TRBV27 16 - TGTGCCAGCAGCTTACCGCTGAGCCCACCGCCCTGCGAGCAGTACTTC CASSLPLSPPPCEQYF
TRBJ2-3 - TRBV2 12 - TGTGCCAGCAGTGGAGACACAGATACGCAGTATTTT CASSGDTDTQYF
TRBJ2-7 once TRBV27 15 TRBD2 TGTGCCAGCAGTAGAGAGGGACTAGCAGTAAGCGAGCAGTACTTC CASSREGLAVSEQYF
TRBJ2-5 - TRBV7-6 19 TRBD2 TGTGCCAGCAGCTTAGCGCGTAAGGGTACAGCGGGAGAGCCGGAGACCCAGTACTTC CASSLARKGTAGEPETQYF